This is a list of T cell receptor beta chains from one sample in a study of blood T cells in healthy people across ages. A single record per CDR3 protein comes from TCRdb applying MiXCR to the 5' RACE reads. The sample gives more than 650,000 distinct CDR3 sequences, 20% to 25% of which show up once; around 22% is in the top ten. Sequencing was performed on blood. These TCRs come from a man between 65 and 85 years old in good health. Both conserved end residues are part of each CDR3. The D gene is left open where the match is weak. Clone size, where shown, is once, few, many, or a class for clones that have expanded.

clone_size: few
j_call: TRBJ2-7
d_call: TRBD1
v_call: TRBV10-2
cdr3_nt: TGCGCCAGCAACAACAGGGGAGATTCCTACGAGCAGTACTTC
cdr3_aa: CASNNRGDSYEQYF

clone_size: .
j_call: TRBJ2-5
d_call: .
v_call: TRBV29-1
cdr3_nt: TGCAGCGTTGGGGCCCTCCAAGAGACCCAGTACTTC
cdr3_aa: CSVGALQETQYF

clone_size: .
j_call: TRBJ2-3
d_call: .
v_call: TRBV6-2/TRBV6-3
cdr3_nt: TGTGCCAGCAGGTTGATAGATACGCAGTATTTT
cdr3_aa: CASRLIDTQYF

clone_size: many
j_call: TRBJ2-1
d_call: .
v_call: TRBV7-9
cdr3_nt: TGTGCCAGCAGCTTATATGAGCAGTTCTTC
cdr3_aa: CASSLYEQFF

clone_size: .
j_call: TRBJ2-5
d_call: .
v_call: TRBV28
cdr3_nt: TGTGCCAGCAGTATGACAGTCGGTGAGGAGACCCAGTACTTC
cdr3_aa: CASSMTVGEETQYF

clone_size: .
j_call: TRBJ2-5
d_call: TRBD2
v_call: TRBV6-5
cdr3_nt: TGTGCCAGCGGAACCCGGGGGGGCCCGGAGACCCAGTACTTC
cdr3_aa: CASGTRGGPETQYF

clone_size: few
j_call: TRBJ1-2
d_call: .
v_call: TRBV7-9
cdr3_nt: TGTGCCAGCAGCTCTGAGGAACATGGCTATGGCTACACCTTC
cdr3_aa: CASSSEEHGYGYTF

clone_size: few
j_call: TRBJ2-3
d_call: .
v_call: TRBV12-3/TRBV12-4
cdr3_nt: TGTGCCAGCAGTTTTACCTACCAATCGGATACGCAGTATTTT
cdr3_aa: CASSFTYQSDTQYF

clone_size: many
j_call: TRBJ1-2
d_call: TRBD1
v_call: TRBV12-3/TRBV12-4
cdr3_nt: TGTGCCAGCAGGCCTACAGGGGTCTATGGCTACACCTTC
cdr3_aa: CASRPTGVYGYTF

clone_size: few
j_call: TRBJ2-7
d_call: .
v_call: TRBV5-1
cdr3_nt: TGCGCCAGCACCAGCCCGGGCGAGCAGTACTTC
cdr3_aa: CASTSPGEQYF

clone_size: .
j_call: TRBJ2-3
d_call: .
v_call: TRBV20-1
cdr3_nt: TGCAGTACTTTCCCTAGCACAGATACGCAGTATTTT
cdr3_aa: CSTFPSTDTQYF

clone_size: .
j_call: TRBJ1-6
d_call: .
v_call: TRBV12-3/TRBV12-4
cdr3_nt: TGTGCCAGCAGTTTAGACCGGGGGCTTTACAATTCACCCCTCCACTTT
cdr3_aa: CASSLDRGLYNSPLHF

clone_size: few
j_call: TRBJ2-3
d_call: TRBD2
v_call: TRBV7-8
cdr3_nt: TGTGCCAGCAGCCCCGGACTAGCGGGAGGTGCAGATACGCAGTATTTT
cdr3_aa: CASSPGLAGGADTQYF

clone_size: .
j_call: TRBJ2-3
d_call: TRBD2
v_call: TRBV6-2/TRBV6-3
cdr3_nt: TGTGCCAGCAGTTACGCAGGACTAGCGGGAGATACGCAGTATTTT
cdr3_aa: CASSYAGLAGDTQYF

clone_size: .
j_call: TRBJ1-4
d_call: .
v_call: TRBV7-9
cdr3_nt: TGTGCCAGCAGCTTAATTGTTCAGCGACCTGAAAAACTGTTTTTT
cdr3_aa: CASSLIVQRPEKLFF

clone_size: few
j_call: TRBJ1-4
d_call: .
v_call: TRBV20-1
cdr3_nt: TGCAGTGCTAGAGATCCGAGGGGCCGGTATGCAACTAATGAAAAACTGTTTTTT
cdr3_aa: CSARDPRGRYATNEKLFF

clone_size: many
j_call: TRBJ2-7
d_call: .
v_call: TRBV27
cdr3_nt: TGTGCCAGCAGGACAGGCGACGAGCAGTACTTC
cdr3_aa: CASRTGDEQYF

clone_size: .
j_call: TRBJ1-4
d_call: .
v_call: TRBV4-3
cdr3_nt: TGCGCCAGCAGCCAAGAACCGGGCAGGGGAAATGAAAAACTGTTTTTT
cdr3_aa: CASSQEPGRGNEKLFF

clone_size: .
j_call: TRBJ1-5
d_call: .
v_call: TRBV7-8
cdr3_nt: TGTGCCAGCAGCTTAGATTGGGACGGCCGATATCAGCCCCAGCATTTT
cdr3_aa: CASSLDWDGRYQPQHF

clone_size: many
j_call: TRBJ1-4
d_call: TRBD1
v_call: TRBV12-3/TRBV12-4
cdr3_nt: TGTGCCAGCAGTGTGGGACAGAATGAAAAACTGTTTTTT
cdr3_aa: CASSVGQNEKLFF

clone_size: .
j_call: TRBJ2-3
d_call: TRBD2
v_call: TRBV3-1
cdr3_nt: TGTGCCAGCAGCCAAGCCCCCGGGACTAGTGGTACGCAGTATTTT
cdr3_aa: CASSQAPGTSGTQYF

clone_size: .
j_call: TRBJ2-1
d_call: .
v_call: TRBV2
cdr3_nt: TGTGCCAGCCTGGGGCTTAGCACATCCTACAATGAGCAGTTCTTC
cdr3_aa: CASLGLSTSYNEQFF

clone_size: few
j_call: TRBJ1-1
d_call: TRBD1
v_call: TRBV29-1
cdr3_nt: TGCAGCGTGGGGACAGGGGACGACACTGAAGCTTTCTTT
cdr3_aa: CSVGTGDDTEAFF

clone_size: few
j_call: TRBJ2-3
d_call: .
v_call: TRBV2
cdr3_nt: TGTGCCAGCAGTGATCCAGCGGCTAGCACAGATACGCAGTATTTT
cdr3_aa: CASSDPAASTDTQYF

clone_size: many
j_call: TRBJ2-3
d_call: .
v_call: TRBV5-4
cdr3_nt: TGTGCCAGCAGCTTGGCAGGGGCAATTAGCACAGATACGCAGTATTTT
cdr3_aa: CASSLAGAISTDTQYF

clone_size: few
j_call: TRBJ1-1
d_call: .
v_call: TRBV7-9
cdr3_nt: TGTGCCAGCATCCAGGGGAGGACTGAAGCTTTCTTT
cdr3_aa: CASIQGRTEAFF

clone_size: .
j_call: TRBJ1-2
d_call: .
v_call: TRBV3-1
cdr3_nt: TGTGCCAGCAGCCGGTTGACACGGGACTATGGCTACACCTTC
cdr3_aa: CASSRLTRDYGYTF

clone_size: .
j_call: TRBJ2-1
d_call: .
v_call: TRBV3-1
cdr3_nt: TGTGCCAGCAGCCCGGATGGGACTTCGCCGGCAAGTGAGCAGTTCTTC
cdr3_aa: CASSPDGTSPASEQFF

clone_size: once
j_call: TRBJ2-5
d_call: .
v_call: TRBV19
cdr3_nt: TGTGCCAGTAGTACCGGGACGTCAGGGACCCAGTACTTC
cdr3_aa: CASSTGTSGTQYF

clone_size: .
j_call: TRBJ2-2
d_call: .
v_call: TRBV7-2
cdr3_nt: TGTGCCAGCAGCTTATGGGTGGGGACGGCGAACACCGGGGAGCTGTTTTTT
cdr3_aa: CASSLWVGTANTGELFF

clone_size: .
j_call: TRBJ1-2
d_call: TRBD1
v_call: TRBV28
cdr3_nt: TGTGCCAGCAGTTTCGAGGGGGCGGGGTATGGCTACACCTTC
cdr3_aa: CASSFEGAGYGYTF

clone_size: .
j_call: TRBJ2-1
d_call: .
v_call: TRBV25-1
cdr3_nt: TGTGCCAGCAGTGGTTTCAATGAGCAGTTCTTC
cdr3_aa: CASSGFNEQFF

clone_size: few
j_call: TRBJ2-1
d_call: .
v_call: TRBV7-9
cdr3_nt: TGTGCCAGCAGCTTAGGCAGGGGTCAAGTCAGGGGATCTAATGAGCAGTTCTTC
cdr3_aa: CASSLGRGQVRGSNEQFF

clone_size: .
j_call: TRBJ1-2
d_call: .
v_call: TRBV13
cdr3_nt: TGTGCCAGCAGCTTAGTAGGGTCGAGGGATGGCTACACCTTC
cdr3_aa: CASSLVGSRDGYTF

clone_size: .
j_call: TRBJ1-6
d_call: .
v_call: TRBV6-1
cdr3_nt: TGTGCCAGCAGTGACTTGGGAGGGTCCTATAATTCACCCCTCCACTTT
cdr3_aa: CASSDLGGSYNSPLHF

clone_size: many
j_call: TRBJ2-3
d_call: .
v_call: TRBV7-7
cdr3_nt: TGTGCCAGCAGCATACAGGGAGGTGAAGATACGCAGTATTTT
cdr3_aa: CASSIQGGEDTQYF

clone_size: .
j_call: TRBJ2-7
d_call: TRBD2
v_call: TRBV11-3
cdr3_nt: TGTGCCAGCAGCTTCCCTAGCGGAGGCTACAATGAGCAGCTCTTC
cdr3_aa: CASSFPSGGYNEQLF

clone_size: .
j_call: TRBJ1-3
d_call: .
v_call: TRBV12-3/TRBV12-4
cdr3_nt: TGTGCCAGCAGTCTCAGACTCAGTGGAAACACCATATATTTT
cdr3_aa: CASSLRLSGNTIYF

clone_size: few
j_call: TRBJ2-1
d_call: TRBD2
v_call: TRBV20-1
cdr3_nt: TGCAGTGCGGAGACTAGCGGGATCTACAATGAGCAGTTCTTC
cdr3_aa: CSAETSGIYNEQFF

clone_size: .
j_call: TRBJ2-1
d_call: .
v_call: TRBV24-1
cdr3_nt: TGTGCCACCAGTGATTGGGAAGACGAGGACAATGAGCAGTTCTTC
cdr3_aa: CATSDWEDEDNEQFF

clone_size: once
j_call: TRBJ2-1
d_call: .
v_call: TRBV5-4
cdr3_nt: TGTGCCAGCAGCTGGTCGGGTGAGCAGTTCTTC
cdr3_aa: CASSWSGEQFF

clone_size: few
j_call: TRBJ2-7
d_call: .
v_call: TRBV28
cdr3_nt: TGTGCCAGCAGCACCTTCCAGGGCTACGGGCAGTACTTC
cdr3_aa: CASSTFQGYGQYF

clone_size: .
j_call: TRBJ1-3
d_call: .
v_call: TRBV7-2
cdr3_nt: TGTGCCAGCAGCTTCTCGTGGGGATCTGGAAACACCATATATTTT
cdr3_aa: CASSFSWGSGNTIYF

clone_size: .
j_call: TRBJ1-2
d_call: TRBD1
v_call: TRBV29-1
cdr3_nt: TGCAGCGTGACGACAGGGGGTAACTATGGCTACACCTTC
cdr3_aa: CSVTTGGNYGYTF

clone_size: few
j_call: TRBJ1-2
d_call: TRBD1
v_call: TRBV4-3
cdr3_nt: TGCGCCAGCAGCCCCCTGGGACAGGGCGCTTTAGATGGCTACATCTTC
cdr3_aa: CASSPLGQGALDGYIF

clone_size: .
j_call: TRBJ1-1
d_call: .
v_call: TRBV5-6
cdr3_nt: TGTGCCAGCAGCTTTGCGGCCCTGGGCCTTAACACTGAAGCTTTCTTT
cdr3_aa: CASSFAALGLNTEAFF

clone_size: once
j_call: TRBJ2-5
d_call: .
v_call: TRBV13
cdr3_nt: TGTGCCAGCAGCTTGTCCCGAATCCAAGAGACCCAGTACTTC
cdr3_aa: CASSLSRIQETQYF

clone_size: few
j_call: TRBJ1-5
d_call: .
v_call: TRBV3-1
cdr3_nt: TGTGCCAGCAGCCAAGAACCAGCCCGGCCCCAGCATTTT
cdr3_aa: CASSQEPARPQHF